This TCR beta chain originates from a study of blood T cell repertoires in COVID-19. Study summary: Collection of acute and convalescent COVID-19 samples took place in the United States, Italy and Spain.

The CDR3 is 14 amino acids. The V end lost 0 bases, the J end lost 6 bases, and 12 bases lay between the germline ends. Germline assignment: CDR1 SGHDT and CDR2 YYEEEE. In the original processing: By means of reference gene primer amplification, nucleated cell counts were estimated. Sequencing was performed with immunoSEQ multiplex PCR; in TCRdb, only in-frame clones are kept and a portion is missing. Clonal size and the V and J genes are those of that table, whereas D and trimming came from the DNA. There are about 190,000 clones in the sample; about 88% occur only once, and around 15% lies in the top ten.

Sample: peripheral blood. The chain employs TRBV5-6 and TRBJ1-2, with a tentative D call TRBD1 (5 bases). This TCR derives from a man aged 30 to 39 with active or convalescent COVID-19. The CDR3 region is CASSLEAGSHGYTF. CDR3 sequence (DNA): TGTGCCAGCAGCTTGGAAGCAGGGTCTCATGGCTACACCTTC. Combining the CDR3 with reference TRBV5-6 and TRBJ1-2 gives the whole variable domain DAGVTQSPTHLIKTRGQQVTLRCSPKSGHDTVSWYQQALGQGPQFIFQYYEEEERQRGNFPDRFSGHQFPNYSSELNVNALLLGDSALYLCASSLEAGSHGYTFGSGTRLTVV.